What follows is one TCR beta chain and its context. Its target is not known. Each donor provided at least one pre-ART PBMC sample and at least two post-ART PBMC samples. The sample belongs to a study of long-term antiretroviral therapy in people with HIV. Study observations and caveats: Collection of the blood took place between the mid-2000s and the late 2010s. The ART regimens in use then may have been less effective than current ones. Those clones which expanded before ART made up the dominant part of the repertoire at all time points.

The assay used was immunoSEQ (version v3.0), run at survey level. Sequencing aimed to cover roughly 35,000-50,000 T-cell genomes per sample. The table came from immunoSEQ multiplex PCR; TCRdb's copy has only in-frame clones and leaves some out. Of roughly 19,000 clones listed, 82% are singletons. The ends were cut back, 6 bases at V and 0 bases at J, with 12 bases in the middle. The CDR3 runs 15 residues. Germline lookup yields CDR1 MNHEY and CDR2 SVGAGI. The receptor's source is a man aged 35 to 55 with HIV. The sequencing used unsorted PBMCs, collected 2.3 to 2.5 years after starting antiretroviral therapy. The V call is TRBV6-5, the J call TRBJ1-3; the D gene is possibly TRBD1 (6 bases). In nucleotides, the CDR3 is TGTGCCAGCAGCGGGGGACAAATCTCTGGAAACACCATATATTTT. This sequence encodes CASSGGQISGNTIYF.